In its sample, the clone carrying this TCR beta chain was seen a few times. Its antigen is unknown. A CD45RO/CCR7/CD25/CD127/CD95/CD27 panel sorted naive, central memory, regulatory and stem cell-like memory CD4+ cells. The CDR3 is 15 residues long. Trimming took off 4 bases at V and 3 bases at J, with 17 bases between the two ends. Germline-derived CDR1 and CDR2 are SGHRS and YFSETQ. The sequenced template was cDNA made from the entire isolated RNA. Clones were sequenced by immunoSEQ multiplex PCR, and TCRdb holds only the in-frame ones, with some missing. This sample has some 270,000 clones, with about 14% found just once. This record comes from a study of beta chain features in type 1 diabetes. Broader study findings: For patients, the naive, central memory and Treg TCRB repertoires appeared more alike than for healthy donors. Using cDNA template may skew counts toward highly expressing activated cells. Among all four CD4+ subsets, Type 1 diabetes patients had TCRB CDR3s that were moderately but significantly shorter.

Sequencing input: naive CD4+ T cells from blood. This sequence joins TRBV5-1 and TRBJ2-7; D uncertain. The TCR originated in a woman in her thirties or forties in good health. The CDR3 DNA sequence: TGCGCCAGCAGCCCAGGCCTCATTCAGAGCTACGAGCAGTACTTC. This translates into CASSPGLIQSYEQYF.